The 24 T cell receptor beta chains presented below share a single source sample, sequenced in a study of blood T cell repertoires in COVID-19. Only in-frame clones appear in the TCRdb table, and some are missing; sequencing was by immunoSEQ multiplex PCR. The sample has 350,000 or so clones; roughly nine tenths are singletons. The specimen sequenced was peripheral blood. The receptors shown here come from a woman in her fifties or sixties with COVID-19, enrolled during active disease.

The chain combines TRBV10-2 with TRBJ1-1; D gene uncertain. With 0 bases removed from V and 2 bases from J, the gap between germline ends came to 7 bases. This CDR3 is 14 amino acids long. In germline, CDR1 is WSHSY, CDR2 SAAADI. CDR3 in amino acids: CASSESGPNTEAFF. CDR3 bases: TGCGCCAGCAGTGAGTCTGGGCCCAACACTGAAGCTTTCTTT.

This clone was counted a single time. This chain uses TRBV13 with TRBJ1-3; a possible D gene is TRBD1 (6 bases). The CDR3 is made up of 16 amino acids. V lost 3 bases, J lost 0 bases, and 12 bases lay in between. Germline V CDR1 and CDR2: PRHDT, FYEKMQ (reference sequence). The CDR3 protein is CASSFRGQSSGNTIYF. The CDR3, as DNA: TGTGCCAGCAGCTTCCGAGGACAGAGCTCTGGAAACACCATATATTTT.

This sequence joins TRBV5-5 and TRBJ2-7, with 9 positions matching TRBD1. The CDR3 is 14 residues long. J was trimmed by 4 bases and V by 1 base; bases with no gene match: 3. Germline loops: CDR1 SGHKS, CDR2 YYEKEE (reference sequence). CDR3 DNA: TGTGCCAGCAGCTTGCCGACAGGGGGGTACGAGCAGTACTTC. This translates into CASSLPTGGYEQYF.

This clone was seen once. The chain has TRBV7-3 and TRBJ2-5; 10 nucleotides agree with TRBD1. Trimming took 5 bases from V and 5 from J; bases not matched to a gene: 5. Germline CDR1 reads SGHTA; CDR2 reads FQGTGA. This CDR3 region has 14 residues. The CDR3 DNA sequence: TGTGCCAGCAGCGGTGGGACAGGGGCCGAGACCCAGTACTTC. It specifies CASSGGTGAETQYF. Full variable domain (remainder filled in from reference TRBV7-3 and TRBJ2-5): GAGVSQTPSNKVTEKGKYVELRCDPISGHTALYWYRQSLGQGPEFLIYFQGTGAADDSGLPNDRFFAVRPEGSVSTLKIQRTERGDSAVYLCASSGGTGAETQYFGPGTRLLVL.

The CDR3 nucleotides are TGTGCCACCAGTGGGGCAGGCGCAGAGACCCAGTACTTC. The encoded protein is CATSGAGAETQYF. J is TRBJ2-5 and V is TRBV24-1; the D is unclear. The CDR3 has 13 amino acids. Trimming cost V 5 bases and J 4 bases, with 10 bases left between them. Germline values: CDR1 KGHDR, CDR2 SFDVKD.

The CDR3 nucleotides read TGCGCCAGCAGCGGGGACAGGGGCCAGACTATCTATGGCTACACCTTC. Translated, it gives CASSGDRGQTIYGYTF. The rearrangement links TRBV5-1 to TRBJ1-2, with TRBD1 matching 10 bases. There are 16 residues in the CDR3. J was trimmed by 4 bases and V by 4 bases; bases with no gene match: 10. CDR1 SGHRS and CDR2 YFSETQ come from the germline V gene.

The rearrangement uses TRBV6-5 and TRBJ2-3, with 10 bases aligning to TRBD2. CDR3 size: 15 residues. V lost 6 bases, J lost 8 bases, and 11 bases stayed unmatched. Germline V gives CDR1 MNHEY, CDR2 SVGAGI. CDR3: CASSRKRGGVITQYF. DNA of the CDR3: TGTGCCAGCAGCCGAAAGCGGGGGGGCGTCATTACGCAGTATTTT.

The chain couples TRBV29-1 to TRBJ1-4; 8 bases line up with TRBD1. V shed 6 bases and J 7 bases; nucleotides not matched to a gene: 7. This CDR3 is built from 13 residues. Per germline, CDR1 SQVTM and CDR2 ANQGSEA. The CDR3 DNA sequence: TGCAGCGTGGGGACAGGCTTCGGTGAAAAACTGTTTTTT. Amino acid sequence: CSVGTGFGEKLFF.

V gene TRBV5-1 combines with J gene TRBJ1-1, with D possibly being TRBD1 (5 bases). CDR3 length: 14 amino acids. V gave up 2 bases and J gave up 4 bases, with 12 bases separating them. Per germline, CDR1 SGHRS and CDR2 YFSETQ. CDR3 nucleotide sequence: TGCGCCAGCAGCTTCGGCGGGGCTCGCACTGAAGCTTTCTTT. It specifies CASSFGGARTEAFF.

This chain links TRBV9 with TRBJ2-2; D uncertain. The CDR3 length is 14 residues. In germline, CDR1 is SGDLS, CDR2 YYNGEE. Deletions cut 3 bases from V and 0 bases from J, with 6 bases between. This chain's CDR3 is CASSGRANTGELFF. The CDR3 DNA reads TGTGCCAGCAGCGGACGGGCGAACACCGGGGAGCTGTTTTTT.

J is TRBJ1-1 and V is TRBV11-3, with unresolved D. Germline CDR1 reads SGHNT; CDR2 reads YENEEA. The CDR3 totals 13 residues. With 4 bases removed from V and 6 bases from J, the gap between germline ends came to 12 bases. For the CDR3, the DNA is TGTGCCAGCAGCTCGGAGAGGATGGCTGAAGCTTTCTTT. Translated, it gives CASSSERMAEAFF. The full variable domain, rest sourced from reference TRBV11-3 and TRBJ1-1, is EAGVVQSPRYKIIEKKQPVAFWCNPISGHNTLYWYLQNLGQGPELLIRYENEEAVDDSQLPKDRFSAERLKGVDSTLKIQPAELGDSAVYLCASSSERMAEAFFGQGTRLTVV.

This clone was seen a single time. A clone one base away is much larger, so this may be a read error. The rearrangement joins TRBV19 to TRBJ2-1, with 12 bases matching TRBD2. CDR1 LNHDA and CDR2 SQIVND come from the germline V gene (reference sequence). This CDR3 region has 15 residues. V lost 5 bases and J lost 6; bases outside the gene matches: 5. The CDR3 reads CASSWASGGANEQFF. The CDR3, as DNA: TGTGCCAGTAGTTGGGCTAGCGGGGGGGCCAATGAGCAGTTCTTC.

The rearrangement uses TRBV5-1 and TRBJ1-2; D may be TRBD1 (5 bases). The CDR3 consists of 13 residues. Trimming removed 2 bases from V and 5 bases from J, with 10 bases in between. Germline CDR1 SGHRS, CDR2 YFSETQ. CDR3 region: CASSFLTAYGYTF. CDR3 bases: TGCGCCAGCAGCTTCCTGACAGCGTATGGCTACACCTTC.

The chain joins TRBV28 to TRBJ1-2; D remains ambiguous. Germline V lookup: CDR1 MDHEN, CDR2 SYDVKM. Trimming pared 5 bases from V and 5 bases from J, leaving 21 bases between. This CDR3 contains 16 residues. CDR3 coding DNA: TGTGCCAGCAGTCAGCCCCGGGTCGCCGGGAATTATGGCTACACCTTC. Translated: CASSQPRVAGNYGYTF.

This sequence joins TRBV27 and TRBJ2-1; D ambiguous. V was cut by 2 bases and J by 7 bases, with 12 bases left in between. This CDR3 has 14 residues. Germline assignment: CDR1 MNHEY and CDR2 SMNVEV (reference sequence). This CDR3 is CASSLRLSRNEQFF. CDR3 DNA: TGTGCCAGCAGTTTACGACTTTCGAGGAATGAGCAGTTCTTC.

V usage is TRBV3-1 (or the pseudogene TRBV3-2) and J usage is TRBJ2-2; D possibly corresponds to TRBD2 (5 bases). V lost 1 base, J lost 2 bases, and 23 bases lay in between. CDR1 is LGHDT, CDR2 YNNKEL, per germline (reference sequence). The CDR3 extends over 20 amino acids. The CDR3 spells CASSQVSQLVSLRNTGELFF. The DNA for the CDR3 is TGTGCCAGCAGCCAAGTCTCCCAACTAGTTAGTCTTCGCAACACCGGGGAGCTGTTTTTT.

The CDR3 DNA follows: TGTGCCAGCGGACGTGGGGGCATTGGCAATCAGCCCCAGCATTTT. Translated: CASGRGGIGNQPQHF. The chain uses TRBV3-1 (or the pseudogene TRBV3-2) and TRBJ1-5, with a possible D match to TRBD1 (6 bases). Germline V gene lookup returns CDR1 LGHDT and CDR2 YNNKEL (reference sequence). V lost 8 bases to trimming and J lost 2 bases, with 16 bases between them. The CDR3 totals 15 residues.

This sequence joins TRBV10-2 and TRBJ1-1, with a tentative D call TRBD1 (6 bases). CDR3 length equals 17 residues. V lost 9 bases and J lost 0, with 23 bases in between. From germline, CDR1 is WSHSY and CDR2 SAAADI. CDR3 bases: TGCGCCAGTCGACAGGATAATAAGGGTAGTATGAACACTGAAGCTTTCTTT. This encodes CASRQDNKGSMNTEAFF.

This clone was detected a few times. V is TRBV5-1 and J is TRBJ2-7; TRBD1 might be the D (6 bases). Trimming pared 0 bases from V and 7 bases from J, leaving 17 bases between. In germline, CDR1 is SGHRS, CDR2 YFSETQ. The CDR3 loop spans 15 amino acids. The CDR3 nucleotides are TGCGCCAGCAGCTTGGGGACAGATCTTAAGGGGGAGCAGTACTTC. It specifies CASSLGTDLKGEQYF.

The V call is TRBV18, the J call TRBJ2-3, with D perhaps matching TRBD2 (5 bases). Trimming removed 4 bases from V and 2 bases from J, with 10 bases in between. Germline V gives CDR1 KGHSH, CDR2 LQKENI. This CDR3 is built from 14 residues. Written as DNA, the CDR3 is TGTGCCAGCTCACAGGACTTTTACACAGATACGCAGTATTTT. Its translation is CASSQDFYTDTQYF.

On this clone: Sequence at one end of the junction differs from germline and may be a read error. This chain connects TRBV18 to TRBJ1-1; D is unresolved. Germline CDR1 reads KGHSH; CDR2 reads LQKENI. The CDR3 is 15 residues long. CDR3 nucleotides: TGTGCCAGCTCGCCACGGACGGGTGGAGGGACTGAAGCTTTCTTT. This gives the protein CASSPRTGGGTEAFF. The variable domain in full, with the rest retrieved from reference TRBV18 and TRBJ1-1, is NAGVMQNPRHLVRRRGQEARLRCSPMKGHSHVYWYRQLPEEGLKFMVYLQKENIIDESGMPKERFSAEFPKEGPSILRIQQVVRGDSAAYFCASSPRTGGGTEAFFGQGTRLTVV.

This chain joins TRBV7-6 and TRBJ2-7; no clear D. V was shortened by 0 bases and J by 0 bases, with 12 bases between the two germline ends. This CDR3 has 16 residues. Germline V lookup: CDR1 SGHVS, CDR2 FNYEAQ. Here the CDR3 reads CASSLAPSVLSYEQYF. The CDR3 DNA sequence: TGTGCCAGCAGCTTAGCGCCGTCGGTGCTCTCCTACGAGCAGTACTTC.

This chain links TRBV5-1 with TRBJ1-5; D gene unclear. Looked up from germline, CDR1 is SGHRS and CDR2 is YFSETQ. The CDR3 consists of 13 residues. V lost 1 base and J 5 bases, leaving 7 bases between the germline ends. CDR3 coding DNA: TGCGCCAGCAGCTTGTTTGGAGATCAGCCCCAGCATTTT. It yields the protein CASSLFGDQPQHF.

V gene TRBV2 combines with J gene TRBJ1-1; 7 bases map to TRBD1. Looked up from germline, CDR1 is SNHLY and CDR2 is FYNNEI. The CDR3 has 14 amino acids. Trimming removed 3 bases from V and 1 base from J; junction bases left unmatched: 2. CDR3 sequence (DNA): TGTGCCAGCAGTGACGCAGGGGGGAACACTGAAGCTTTCTTT. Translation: CASSDAGGNTEAFF.